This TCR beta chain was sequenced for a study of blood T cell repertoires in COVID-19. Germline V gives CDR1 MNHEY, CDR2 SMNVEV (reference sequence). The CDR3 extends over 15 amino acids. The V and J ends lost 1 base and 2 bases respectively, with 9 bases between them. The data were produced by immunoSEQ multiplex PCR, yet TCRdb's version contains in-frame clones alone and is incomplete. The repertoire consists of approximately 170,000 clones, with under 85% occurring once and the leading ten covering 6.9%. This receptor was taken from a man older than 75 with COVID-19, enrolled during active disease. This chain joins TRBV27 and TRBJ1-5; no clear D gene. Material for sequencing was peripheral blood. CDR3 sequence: CASSLLSGGNQPQHF. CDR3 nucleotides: TGTGCCAGCAGTTTATTGTCCGGGGGCAATCAGCCCCAGCATTTT.